The 30 T cell receptor beta chains below were found in one sample sequenced in a study of blood T cell repertoires in COVID-19. Sequencing was performed with immunoSEQ multiplex PCR; in TCRdb, only in-frame clones are kept and a portion is missing. In the table there are tens of thousands of clones, more than 75% of which are singletons. Sequenced: peripheral blood. Source of these receptors: a human donor in a cohort sampled during active COVID-19.

The CDR3 region has the DNA TGTGCCAGCAGCTCACGGGCAGGGGTCACCGAAAAACTGTTTTTT. Translated, it gives CASSSRAGVTEKLFF. This chain connects TRBV5-6 to TRBJ1-4; tentative D call: TRBD1 (6 bases). The V and J ends lost 3 bases and 8 bases respectively, with 17 bases between them. CDR3 length: 15 amino acids. The germline V gene has CDR1 SGHDT and CDR2 YYEEEE.

CDR3 sequence reads: CATGQATSEAFF. The CDR3 DNA sequence: TGTGCCACCGGACAGGCAACATCTGAAGCTTTCTTT. V gene TRBV10-3 combines with J gene TRBJ1-1; 7 bases align to TRBD1. CDR3 length equals 12 residues. Germline CDR1 reads ENHRY; CDR2 reads SYGVKD. The junction had 8 bases not matched to a gene; V was cut back by 10 bases and J by 6 bases.

The rearrangement links TRBV5-5 to TRBJ2-7; TRBD1 matches 8 bases. The CDR3 is 16 amino acids. Germline values: CDR1 SGHKS, CDR2 YYEKEE (reference sequence). Unmatched junction bases numbered 7, after V lost 2 bases and J lost 0 bases. The CDR3 reads CASSFRQGQSSYEQYF. The CDR3 region has the DNA TGTGCCAGCAGCTTTAGACAGGGGCAAAGCTCCTACGAGCAGTACTTC.

The chain links TRBV11-3 to TRBJ1-4; D unclear. From germline, CDR1 is SGHNT and CDR2 YENEEA. The CDR3 length is 14 residues. Trimming cost V 4 bases and J 0 bases, with 6 bases left between them. The CDR3 region has the DNA TGTGCCAGCAGCTGGGAGTCAACTAATGAAAAACTGTTTTTT. Translation gives CASSWESTNEKLFF. The full variable domain, in which reference TRBV11-3 and TRBJ1-4 provide the parts outside the CDR3, is EAGVVQSPRYKIIEKKQPVAFWCNPISGHNTLYWYLQNLGQGPELLIRYENEEAVDDSQLPKDRFSAERLKGVDSTLKIQPAELGDSAVYLCASSWESTNEKLFFGSGTQLSVL.

The chain combines TRBV5-6 with TRBJ2-1; a possible D gene is TRBD2 (6 bases). This CDR3 contains 15 residues. Germline CDR1 is SGHDT and CDR2 is YYEEEE. V lost 2 bases and J 7 bases, leaving 16 bases between the germline ends. The CDR3 spells CASSFLFSGGNEQFF. Written as DNA, the CDR3 is TGTGCCAGCAGCTTCCTATTTAGCGGAGGAAATGAGCAGTTCTTC.

The chain carries TRBV24-1 and TRBJ2-1, with D tentatively TRBD2 (6 bases). Trimming shortened V by 4 bases and J by 8 bases, and 14 bases separated the two germline ends. CDR3 length equals 14 residues. Germline V gene sequence: CDR1 KGHDR, CDR2 SFDVKD. The CDR3 DNA sequence: TGTGCCACCAGTGAGGGCGGGATAAGGGATGAGCAGTTCTTC. Amino acids: CATSEGGIRDEQFF.

The chain uses TRBV5-6 and TRBJ2-7; possible D gene TRBD2, 6 bases. Germline V lookup: CDR1 SGHDT, CDR2 YYEEEE. This CDR3 comprises 16 residues. V gave up 0 bases and J gave up 2 bases, with 15 bases separating them. The CDR3 loop is CASSLVGGQRPYEQYF. The CDR3 nucleotides are TGTGCCAGCAGCTTGGTGGGGGGTCAAAGACCCTACGAGCAGTACTTC.

The rearrangement uses TRBV19 and TRBJ2-3, with TRBD2 matching over 8 bases. CDR3 length: 15 residues. After removal of 6 bases from V and 1 base from J, the junction contained 6 bases not matched to a gene. Looked up from germline, CDR1 is LNHDA and CDR2 is SQIVND (reference sequence). CDR3 bases: TGTGCCAGTAGCTCTAGTAGCGGGGGCACAGATACGCAGTATTTT. Translating it yields CASSSSSGGTDTQYF.

The chain links TRBV5-1 to TRBJ1-1; possible D gene TRBD1, 5 bases. Trimming stripped 2 bases from V and 6 bases from J, with 8 bases between. The CDR3 is 12 residues long. Looked up from germline, CDR1 is SGHRS and CDR2 is YFSETQ. CDR3 sequence reads: CASSLQVAEAFF. In DNA form, the CDR3 reads TGCGCCAGCAGCTTACAGGTGGCTGAAGCTTTCTTT. Looking up the rest from reference TRBV5-1 and TRBJ1-1 gives the full variable domain: KAGVTQTPRYLIKTRGQQVTLSCSPISGHRSVSWYQQTPGQGLQFLFEYFSETQRNKGNFPGRFSGRQFSNSRSEMNVSTLELGDSALYLCASSLQVAEAFFGQGTRLTVV.

V and J are TRBV28 and TRBJ2-7; 12 bases line up with TRBD1. The length of the CDR3 is 15 residues. V was pared by 6 bases and J by 4 bases, with 7 bases of the junction left unmatched. CDR1 is MDHEN, CDR2 SYDVKM, per germline. The DNA of the CDR3 is TGTGCCAGCAGATCGGGACAGGGGGCTAAGTACGAGCAGTACTTC. Translating it yields CASRSGQGAKYEQYF.

The V call is TRBV21-1, the J call TRBJ2-2; the D call in the table, TRBD2, was not verified against the DNA. TRBV21-1 is described as a pseudogene. The CDR3 loop spans 17 amino acids. The CDR3 sequence: CASSRSSGRANPGELFF. DNA of the CDR3: TGTGCCAGCAGCAGATCGAGCGGGAGGGCCAATCCCGGGGAGCTGTTTTTT.

The chain combines TRBV11-3 with TRBJ2-7; 7 positions agree with TRBD2. V shed 4 bases, J shed 2 bases, and the junction held 8 bases outside the gene matches. The germline V gene has CDR1 SGHNT and CDR2 YENEEA. This CDR3 is built from 15 residues. The CDR3 DNA sequence: TGTGCCAGCAGCTCAACCGGGACTAATCCCTACGAGCAGTACTTC. Translating it yields CASSSTGTNPYEQYF.

The chain carries TRBV24-1 and TRBJ2-1, with 7 bases fitting TRBD1. Germline V gene lookup returns CDR1 KGHDR and CDR2 SFDVKD. The junction had 5 bases not matched to a gene; V was cut back by 5 bases and J by 5 bases. This CDR3 contains 14 residues. In DNA form, the CDR3 reads TGTGCCACCAGTGCCGGACAGGACAACAATGAGCAGTTCTTC. It translates to CATSAGQDNNEQFF.

V usage is TRBV4-1 and J usage is TRBJ1-3; TRBD1 might be the D (6 bases). Trimming took 2 bases from V and 1 from J, leaving 6 bases between them. Per germline, CDR1 MGHRA and CDR2 YSYEKL. CDR3 length: 14 residues. The CDR3: CASSQTGSGNTIYF. The CDR3 DNA reads TGCGCCAGCAGCCAAACAGGGTCTGGAAACACCATATATTTT.

This chain connects TRBV19 to TRBJ2-1; D possibly corresponds to TRBD2 (5 bases). V was pared by 7 bases and J by 4 bases, with 14 bases between. Germline CDR1 reads LNHDA; CDR2 reads SQIVND (reference sequence). This CDR3 comprises 14 residues. CDR3 DNA: TGTGCCAGTACAGGCGAGGGCCAATACAATGAGCAGTTCTTC. It encodes CASTGEGQYNEQFF.

Only one count was recorded for this clone. One junction end does not reproduce the germline sequence, and a read error may be involved. The chain is built from TRBV11-2 and TRBJ2-7; TRBD2 aligns across 11 bases. This CDR3 spans 14 amino acids. Germline V gives CDR1 SGHAT, CDR2 FQNNGV. The CDR3 nucleotides read TGTGCCAGCAGATTAGCGGGAGGGCCCTACGAGCAGTACTTC. It encodes CASRLAGGPYEQYF.

The chain employs TRBV7-8 and TRBJ2-1; 15 positions agree with TRBD2. Trimming removed 1 base from V and 8 bases from J; junction bases left unmatched: 6. This CDR3 contains 17 residues. CDR1 and CDR2 (germline): SGHVS, FQNEAQ. In DNA, the CDR3 is TGTGCCAGCAGCTTAGATTTCGGGACTAGCGGGAGGCATGAGCAGTTCTTC. It is translated as CASSLDFGTSGRHEQFF.

The chain is built from TRBV6-6 and TRBJ2-3, with TRBD2 as a possible D gene (5 bases). Germline V gives CDR1 MNHNY, CDR2 SVGAGI (reference sequence). V lost 7 bases and J lost 2, with 16 bases in between. This CDR3 comprises 15 residues. In DNA, the CDR3 is TGTGCCAGCACCCAGGATCGGGGATTCACAGATACGCAGTATTTT. It is translated as CASTQDRGFTDTQYF.

The V gene is TRBV7-9, the J gene TRBJ2-7; D is uncertain. Germline values: CDR1 SEHNR, CDR2 FQNEAQ (reference sequence). The CDR3 sequence is 14 residues long. Trimming shortened V by 5 bases and J by 0 bases, and 11 bases separated the two germline ends. This CDR3 is CASSKKEASYEQYF. The CDR3 coding sequence is TGTGCCAGCAGCAAGAAAGAAGCCTCCTACGAGCAGTACTTC.

V is TRBV18 and J is TRBJ2-7; the D gene is possibly TRBD1 (6 bases). Between the trimmed V and J ends, which lost 2 bases and 5 bases, there was a span of 10 bases. This CDR3 comprises 13 residues. The germline V gene encodes CDR1 KGHSH and CDR2 LQKENI. CDR3 residues: CASSPTGTDEQYF. In nucleotides, the CDR3 is TGTGCCAGCTCACCAACAGGGACGGACGAGCAGTACTTC.

This clone has a single count. J is TRBJ2-4 and V is TRBV10-2, with a possible D match to TRBD1 (6 bases). V was clipped by 0 bases and J by 0 bases, with 9 bases between them. The CDR3 length is 16 residues. Per germline, CDR1 WSHSY and CDR2 SAAADI. The chain's CDR3 is CASSESRRGAKNIQYF. DNA of the CDR3: TGCGCCAGCAGTGAGTCTCGCAGGGGAGCCAAAAACATTCAGTACTTC.

The chain combines TRBV7-8 with TRBJ1-5, with D maybe TRBD1 (6 bases). Trimming stripped 3 bases from V and 7 bases from J, with 10 bases between. CDR1 is SGHVS and CDR2 is FQNEAQ in the germline V gene. The CDR3 length is 13 residues. CDR3 residues: CASSFGRGQPQHF. The CDR3 DNA reads as TGTGCCAGCAGCTTCGGCAGGGGCCAGCCCCAGCATTTT.

This chain links TRBV12-3 or TRBV12-4 with TRBJ1-2, with D possibly being TRBD1 (5 bases). V lost 4 bases to trimming and J lost 3 bases, with 9 bases between them. CDR3 length: 13 amino acids. CDR3 nucleotides: TGTGCCAGCAGTTCGGGGGGTCACTATGGCTACACCTTC. This codes for CASSSGGHYGYTF.

This clone has only one observation. This chain connects TRBV28 to TRBJ1-6; D gene unclear. Germline CDR1 and CDR2: MDHEN and SYDVKM. The CDR3 sequence is 13 residues long. Trimming cost V 6 bases and J 10 bases, with 13 bases left between them. The CDR3 reads CASRRGGPSPLHF. For the CDR3, the DNA is TGTGCCAGCAGACGGGGAGGCCCGTCACCCCTCCACTTT. Full variable domain (outside the CDR3, taken from reference TRBV28 and TRBJ1-6): DVKVTQSSRYLVKRTGEKVFLECVQDMDHENMFWYRQDPGLGLRLIYFSYDVKMKEKGDIPEGYSVSREKKERFSLILESASTNQTSMYLCASRRGGPSPLHFGNGTRLTVT.

The rearrangement joins TRBV12-3 or TRBV12-4 to TRBJ2-5; D remains unclear. The CDR3 spans 11 residues. Trimming shortened V by 4 bases and J by 4 bases, and 4 bases separated the two germline ends. This CDR3 is CASSSRETQYF. In nucleotides, the CDR3 is TGTGCCAGCAGTTCCCGAGAGACCCAGTACTTC.

The chain employs TRBV6-1 and TRBJ1-5; D perhaps matches TRBD1 (5 bases). V lost 0 bases and J lost 2, with 14 bases in between. Germline lookup yields CDR1 MNHNS and CDR2 SASEGT. This CDR3 is 17 amino acids long. CDR3: CASSEAGGAGGNQPQHF. CDR3 nucleotide sequence: TGTGCCAGCAGTGAAGCGGGTGGGGCGGGAGGCAATCAGCCCCAGCATTTT.

Here the CDR3 DNA reads TGCGCCAGCAGTGAGTCGATTAGGCCTGTGACAGGGAACAATGAGCAGTTCTTC. It codes for CASSESIRPVTGNNEQFF. The rearrangement uses TRBV10-1 and TRBJ2-1, with 7 bases aligning to TRBD1. This CDR3 is 18 amino acids long. Germline CDR1 WNHNN, CDR2 SYGVQD (reference sequence). With 0 bases clipped from V and 5 bases from J, the junction kept 13 bases outside the gene matches.

V gene TRBV7-2 combines with J gene TRBJ2-2; no clear D gene. Trimming removed 5 bases at V and 1 base at J, with 8 bases between. The germline V gene encodes CDR1 SGHTA and CDR2 FQGNSA. This CDR3 has 14 residues. The CDR3 DNA is TGTGCCAGCAGCCCAACGGGGAACACCGGGGAGCTGTTTTTT. Translating it yields CASSPTGNTGELFF.

V is TRBV19 and J is TRBJ1-4, with 9 bases fitting TRBD1. The CDR3 is made up of 18 amino acids. Trimming cost V 4 bases and J 3 bases; bases outside gene matches: 12. The germline gives CDR1 LNHDA, CDR2 SQIVND (reference sequence). CDR3 loop: CASSTRNTGGASNEKLFF. CDR3 nucleotides: TGTGCCAGTAGTACACGAAATACAGGGGGCGCCTCTAATGAAAAACTGTTTTTT.

The V call is TRBV27, the J call TRBJ2-7, with 8 bases fitting TRBD1. With 10 bases clipped from V and 6 bases from J, the junction kept 8 bases outside the gene matches. The CDR3 length is 12 residues. Germline lookup yields CDR1 MNHEY and CDR2 SMNVEV (reference sequence). CDR3 region: CATRQGWAEQYF. CDR3 DNA: TGTGCCACTCGACAGGGGTGGGCCGAGCAGTACTTC.